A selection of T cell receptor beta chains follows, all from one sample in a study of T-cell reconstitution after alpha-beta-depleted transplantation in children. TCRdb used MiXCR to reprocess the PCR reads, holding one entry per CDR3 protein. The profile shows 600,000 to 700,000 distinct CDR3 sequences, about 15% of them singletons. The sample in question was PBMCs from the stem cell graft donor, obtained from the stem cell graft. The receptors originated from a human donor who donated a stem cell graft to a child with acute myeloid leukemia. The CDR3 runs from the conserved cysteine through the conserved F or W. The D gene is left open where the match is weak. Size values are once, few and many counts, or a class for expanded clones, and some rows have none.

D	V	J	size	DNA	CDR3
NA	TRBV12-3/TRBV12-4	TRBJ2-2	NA	TGTGCCATCAGCTCTCGGACAGTCTCCTTGAACACCGGGGAGCTGTTTTTT	CAISSRTVSLNTGELFF
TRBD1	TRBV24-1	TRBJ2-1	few	TGTGCCACCAGTGATCCGGGGACAGGGGGCTTCAACAATGAGCAGTTCTTC	CATSDPGTGGFNNEQFF
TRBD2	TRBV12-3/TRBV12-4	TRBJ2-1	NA	TGTGCCAGCAGATTAGCGGGGGGGCCTGTCAATGAGCAGTTCTTC	CASRLAGGPVNEQFF
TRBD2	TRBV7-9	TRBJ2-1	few	TGTGCCAGCAGCTTAGGAGCGGGGAACTCCTACAATGAGCAGTTCTTC	CASSLGAGNSYNEQFF
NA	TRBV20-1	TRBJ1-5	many	TGCAGTGCTAGTATCCCAGGGGCAGGCCAGCCCCAGCATTTT	CSASIPGAGQPQHF
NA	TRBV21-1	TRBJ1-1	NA	TGTGCCAGCAGCAAAAAGGAGGGTAGAGGAGCTTTCTTT	CASSKKEGRGAFF
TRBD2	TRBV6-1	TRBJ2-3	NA	TGTGCCAGCACTCGGCTAGCGGGGGGGCACGGTACGCAGTATTTT	CASTRLAGGHGTQYF
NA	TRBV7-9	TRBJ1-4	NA	TGTGCCAGCAACGGACTCTCCGGGAGAGAAAAACTGTTTTTT	CASNGLSGREKLFF
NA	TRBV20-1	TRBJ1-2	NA	TGCAGTGCTAGAGTTGTGCGGGGGGACTACACCTTC	CSARVVRGDYTF
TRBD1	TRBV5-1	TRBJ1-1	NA	TGCGCCAGCAGCTTAGGACAGGGGTCCTTAATGAACACTGAAGCTTTCTTT	CASSLGQGSLMNTEAFF
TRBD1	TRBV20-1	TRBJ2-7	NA	TGCAGTGCTATTGGGACAGGGGTTCGAGGAAGCTCCTACGAGCAGTACTTC	CSAIGTGVRGSSYEQYF
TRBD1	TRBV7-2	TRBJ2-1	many	TGTGCCAGCAGCCTATACAGGGGAAATGAGCAGTTCTTC	CASSLYRGNEQFF
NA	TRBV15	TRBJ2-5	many	TGTGCCACCAGCAGAGATTTGTCATCAGAGACCCAGTACTTC	CATSRDLSSETQYF
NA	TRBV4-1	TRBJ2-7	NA	TGCGCCAGCAGCCCAGCAGGGGCCCACTACGAGCAGTACTTC	CASSPAGAHYEQYF
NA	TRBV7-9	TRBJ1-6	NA	TGTGCCAGCAGCCAAGATAATTCACCCCTCCACTTT	CASSQDNSPLHF